This passage covers 23 T cell receptor beta chains from one sample sequenced in a study of blood T cell repertoires in COVID-19. Measured with immunoSEQ multiplex PCR; TCRdb has only the in-frame clones, and not every one. The table has over 30,000 clones, more than 85% seen once. Sequenced sample: peripheral blood. The source of these receptors is a man between 70 and 80 years old with acute or convalescent COVID-19.

CDR3 in amino acids: CASSHVRQETQYF. The CDR3 nucleotides read TGTGCCAGCAGCCATGTCAGGCAAGAGACCCAGTACTTC. The V call is TRBV3-1 (or the pseudogene TRBV3-2), the J call TRBJ2-5; D is ambiguous. The germline V and J ends were trimmed by 3 bases and 2 bases, with 7 bases remaining between them. The CDR3 is 13 amino acids. Germline CDR1 reads LGHDT; CDR2 reads YNNKEL (reference sequence).

V usage is TRBV5-1 and J usage is TRBJ1-1, with 9 bases that match TRBD1. This CDR3 is built from 16 residues. Per the germline V gene, CDR1 is SGHRS and CDR2 is YFSETQ. V gave up 3 bases and J gave up 4 bases; unmatched junction bases: 10. The CDR3 is CASSSQPGQGGTEAFF. The CDR3 DNA follows: TGCGCCAGCAGCTCACAACCGGGACAGGGCGGCACTGAAGCTTTCTTT.

The rearrangement links TRBV25-1 to TRBJ2-7; 7 nucleotides align to TRBD2. This CDR3 has 14 residues. Germline assignment: CDR1 MGHDK and CDR2 SYGVNS. V was clipped by 5 bases and J by 3 bases; unmatched bases: 7. The CDR3 loop reads CASSRRGNIYEQYF. CDR3 sequence (DNA): TGTGCCAGCAGTAGGCGGGGGAACATCTACGAGCAGTACTTC.

Turning to this clone: The sample contains more than one DNA sequence encoding this CDR3. The chain employs TRBV9 and TRBJ1-2; possible D gene TRBD1, 6 bases. The CDR3 extends over 17 amino acids. Germline CDR1 is SGDLS and CDR2 is YYNGEE. V lost 2 bases to trimming and J lost 8 bases, with 25 bases between them. CDR3 sequence: CASSVAGGGGDFRGYTF. The CDR3 region has the DNA TGTGCCAGCAGCGTCGCGGGAGGGGGGGGCGACTTTCGCGGCTACACCTTC.

This clone showed up just once. The chain combines TRBV11-2 with TRBJ2-7; D gene ambiguous. The CDR3 is made up of 18 amino acids. Trimming stripped 0 bases from V and 2 bases from J, with 20 bases between. From germline, CDR1 is SGHAT and CDR2 FQNNGV. CDR3 in amino acids: CASSLDALQPERPYEQYF. The DNA of the CDR3 is TGTGCCAGCAGCTTAGACGCGTTGCAGCCGGAGAGGCCCTACGAGCAGTACTTC.

V gene TRBV15 combines with J gene TRBJ1-4; 7 bases align to TRBD1. The ends lost 5 bases at V and 7 bases at J; junction bases unmatched: 13. This CDR3 has 16 amino acids. The germline CDR1 and CDR2 sequences are LNHNV and YYDKDF (reference sequence). CDR3 protein: CATSGQAPTVGEKLFF. The DNA for the CDR3 is TGTGCCACCAGCGGACAGGCGCCTACCGTGGGTGAAAAACTGTTTTTT.

This sequence joins TRBV4-1 and TRBJ2-1; 10 positions agree with TRBD2. After removal of 1 base from V and 7 bases from J, the junction contained 10 bases not matched to a gene. Per the germline V gene, CDR1 is MGHRA and CDR2 is YSYEKL. CDR3 size: 17 residues. The CDR3 protein is CASSQVLGVAGGNEQFF. The CDR3 DNA follows: TGCGCCAGCAGCCAAGTTTTGGGGGTAGCGGGAGGTAATGAGCAGTTCTTC.

The chain recombines TRBV6-5 with TRBJ2-7; a weak D match, TRBD1 (6 bases). CDR1 is MNHEY, CDR2 SVGAGI, per germline. The CDR3 loop spans 12 amino acids. Trimming cost V 5 bases and J 6 bases, with 11 bases left between them. CDR3 in amino acids: CASSRTGFEQYF. CDR3 bases: TGTGCCAGCAGTCGTACAGGGTTCGAGCAGTACTTC.

The chain uses TRBV19 and TRBJ2-4; tentatively, D is TRBD1 (5 bases). Looked up from germline, CDR1 is LNHDA and CDR2 is SQIVND (reference sequence). This CDR3 is 15 amino acids long. V gave up 3 bases and J gave up 4 bases, with 13 bases separating them. The CDR3 bases are TGTGCCAGTAGTATCAGTCTACAGGTTAAAAACATTCAGTACTTC. The encoded protein is CASSISLQVKNIQYF.

The chain couples TRBV10-3 to TRBJ2-5; possibly TRBD2 for D (5 bases). Germline values: CDR1 ENHRY, CDR2 SYGVKD. The CDR3 is 15 amino acids. Trimming cost V 3 bases and J 1 base, with 12 bases left between them. The DNA of the CDR3 is TGTGCCATCAGTGACCTCGGAGGTTTCCAAGAGACCCAGTACTTC. Its translation is CAISDLGGFQETQYF.

This CDR3 reads CASSLVGNRGSEAFF. Here the CDR3 DNA reads TGTGCCAGCAGCTTAGTGGGCAACCGGGGTTCTGAAGCTTTCTTT. The V and J genes are TRBV11-2 and TRBJ1-1; D call uncertain. CDR3 size: 15 residues. V was trimmed by 1 base and J by 6 bases, leaving 15 bases between them. From germline, CDR1 is SGHAT and CDR2 FQNNGV.

The V and J genes are TRBV5-4 and TRBJ1-2, with D maybe TRBD1 (6 bases). V gave up 0 bases and J gave up 5 bases, with 8 bases separating them. The length of the CDR3 is 13 residues. Germline values: CDR1 SGHNT, CDR2 YYREEE (reference sequence). In nucleotides, the CDR3 is TGTGCCAGCAGCTTGGGGGGGACATATGGCTACACCTTC. Amino acid sequence: CASSLGGTYGYTF.

The chain has TRBV29-1 and TRBJ2-6, with 7 bases matching TRBD1. The germline gives CDR1 SQVTM, CDR2 ANQGSEA. Unmatched junction bases numbered 8, after V lost 7 bases and J lost 5 bases. This CDR3 has 14 residues. In nucleotides, the CDR3 is TGCAGCGCCATGACAGGGAACAGGGCCAACGTCCTGACTTTC. Amino acids: CSAMTGNRANVLTF.

The chain couples TRBV6-9 to TRBJ1-2; tentatively, D is TRBD1 (5 bases). The CDR3 runs 11 residues. Germline V gene data show CDR1 as MNHGY and CDR2 as SVAAGI. Deletions cut 7 bases from V and 9 bases from J, with 12 bases between. The CDR3 DNA follows: TGTGCCAGCAAGACAGTTCAAAGCTACACCTTC. Amino acids: CASKTVQSYTF.

J is TRBJ2-1 and V is TRBV29-1, with D uncertain. Trimming removed 4 bases at V and 6 bases at J, with 4 bases between. The CDR3 runs 10 residues. CDR1 SQVTM and CDR2 ANQGSEA come from the germline V gene. The CDR3 bases are TGCAGCGTTGTCATCAATGAGCAGTTCTTC. Translating gives CSVVINEQFF.

The V gene is TRBV5-6, the J gene TRBJ1-1, with 8 bases fitting TRBD1. V trimming: 1 base; J trimming: 11 bases; junction bases outside the gene matches: 10. This CDR3 spans 14 amino acids. The germline gives CDR1 SGHDT, CDR2 YYEEEE. CDR3 region: CASSLRQGAPRAFF. DNA of the CDR3: TGTGCCAGCAGCTTGAGGCAGGGGGCCCCTCGGGCTTTCTTT.

This clone was detected only once. This chain connects TRBV5-6 to TRBJ1-2; the D gene is possibly TRBD1 (6 bases). The CDR3 length is 13 residues. Germline CDR1 SGHDT, CDR2 YYEEEE. V lost 0 bases and J 8 bases, leaving 11 bases between the germline ends. The CDR3 DNA reads as TGTGCCAGCAGCTTGGCCAGGGGAAGGGGCTACACCTTC. Its protein product is CASSLARGRGYTF.

V is TRBV18 and J is TRBJ2-1; the match to TRBD1 covers 7 bases. Germline V lookup: CDR1 KGHSH, CDR2 LQKENI. V lost 6 bases to trimming and J lost 9 bases; unmatched junction nucleotides: 11. The CDR3 has 14 amino acids. The CDR3 sequence: CASSTGERGIEQFF. The CDR3 coding sequence is TGTGCCAGCTCTACAGGGGAAAGGGGCATTGAGCAGTTCTTC.

This clone was found a few times. The rearrangement joins TRBV5-5 to TRBJ1-6, with D possibly being TRBD1 (6 bases). Trimming took 3 bases from V and 6 from J, leaving 13 bases between them. This CDR3 comprises 15 residues. Per germline, CDR1 SGHKS and CDR2 YYEKEE (reference sequence). CDR3 sequence reads: CASSSRTASNSPLHF. The CDR3 DNA is TGTGCCAGCAGCTCGAGGACAGCCAGTAATTCACCCCTCCACTTT.

The CDR3 here is CASSPTRGSYEQYF. In nucleotides, the CDR3 is TGTGCCAGCAGCCCCACCCGGGGGTCGTACGAGCAGTACTTC. The gene calls are TRBV3-1 (or the pseudogene TRBV3-2) and TRBJ2-7, with D perhaps matching TRBD2 (6 bases). This CDR3 spans 14 amino acids. The V gene lost 4 bases and the J gene lost 4 bases, with 14 bases spanning the gap. Per the germline V gene, CDR1 is LGHDT and CDR2 is YNNKEL (reference sequence).

V is TRBV6-4 and J is TRBJ2-7, with D perhaps TRBD2 (6 bases). With 2 bases removed from V and 4 bases from J, the gap between germline ends came to 6 bases. Germline V gene sequence: CDR1 MRHNA, CDR2 SNTAGT. The CDR3 has 12 residues. The CDR3 spells CASSDAGYEQYF. The DNA of the CDR3 is TGTGCCAGCAGTGACGCGGGGTACGAGCAGTACTTC.

This clone was counted once. The rearrangement uses TRBV12-3 or TRBV12-4 and TRBJ2-7; no reliable D call. V shed 3 bases and J shed 3 bases, with 9 bases lying between them. The CDR3 is 13 amino acids. In DNA form, the CDR3 reads TGTGCCAGCAGTTTCTCCGGAGTCTACGAGCAGTACTTC. It specifies CASSFSGVYEQYF.

The chain recombines TRBV10-3 with TRBJ2-7; 7 bases agree with TRBD2. The CDR3 extends over 16 amino acids. The V gene end was trimmed by 0 bases and the J gene end by 4 bases; junction bases not matched to a gene: 9. Germline V lookup: CDR1 ENHRY, CDR2 SYGVKD. For the CDR3, the DNA is TGTGCCATCAGTGAGTCCTGGGGCGGGAGTGGGTACGAGCAGTACTTC. Residues: CAISESWGGSGYEQYF.